A selection of T cell receptor beta chains follows, all from one sample in a study of cytomegalovirus exposure and HLA in healthy donors. Profiled with immunoSEQ multiplex PCR; TCRdb holds only in-frame clones, not every one. The sample has about 160,000 clones; roughly 80% are singletons. Specimen: PBMCs. These receptors came from a man between 25 and 39 years old in good health and CMV-seronegative. CDR3s leave out the opening cysteine and the closing phenylalanine or tryptophan.

V gene: TRBV28
CDR3 length: 13
CDR3 protein: ASSFTGSAVFEQY

V gene: TRBV28
CDR3 length: 11
CDR3 protein: ATTSGLIEKLF

V gene: TRBV29-1
CDR3 length: 12
CDR3 protein: SVEGGEMVETQY

V gene: TRBV29-1
CDR3 length: 12
CDR3 protein: SVGVRAYYWEQY

V gene: TRBV20-1
CDR3 length: 9
CDR3 protein: IGGQGTEAF

V gene: TRBV11-2
CDR3 length: 12
CDR3 protein: ASSLDSGDSGYT

V gene: TRBV18
CDR3 length: 12
CDR3 protein: ASSRSGGPYEQY

V gene: TRBV7-7
CDR3 length: 13
CDR3 protein: ASSQSGGAGDTQY

V gene: TRBV20-1
CDR3 length: 8
CDR3 protein: SGSQGEAF

V gene: TRBV28
CDR3 length: 12
CDR3 protein: ARPSGELNQPQH

V gene: TRBV18
CDR3 length: 13
CDR3 protein: ASSPGAGGQAGYT

V gene: TRBV19
CDR3 length: 11
CDR3 protein: AIREGRHYGYT

V gene: TRBV6-5
CDR3 length: 13
CDR3 protein: ASSPTSGAAYEQY

V gene: TRBV7-9
CDR3 length: 13
CDR3 protein: ASSLAAGDNQPQH

V gene: TRBV6-1
CDR3 length: 13
CDR3 protein: ASTDSFGSYNEQF

V gene: TRBV19
CDR3 length: 12
CDR3 protein: ASSMSGVGNEQF